Following are 31 T cell receptor beta chains from one sample sequenced in a study of cytomegalovirus exposure and HLA in healthy donors. A multiplex PCR was run with 60 Vbeta primers and 13 Jbeta primers. Sequenced by immunoSEQ multiplex PCR; TCRdb stores in-frame clones only, minus some. The sample holds 100,000 to 150,000 clones, 8% to 11% seen once. The sequencing sample was made of PBMCs. The receptor source for this set is a woman between 18 and 29 years old in good health and CMV-seropositive.

The V gene is TRBV19, the J gene TRBJ2-1; D is undetermined. Trimming shortened V by 0 bases and J by 4 bases, and 7 bases separated the two germline ends. Germline assignment: CDR1 LNHDA and CDR2 SQIVND (reference sequence). The CDR3 totals 14 residues. The CDR3 protein is CASSIDQAYNEQFF. The CDR3 DNA sequence: TGTGCCAGTAGTATAGATCAGGCATACAATGAGCAGTTCTTC.

The rearrangement uses TRBV28 and TRBJ2-1; 11 bases line up with TRBD2. Germline lookup yields CDR1 MDHEN and CDR2 SYDVKM. The junction had 7 bases not matched to a gene; V was cut back by 4 bases and J by 14 bases. This CDR3 is built from 13 residues. This chain's CDR3 is CASSSLAGVVEFF. The CDR3 DNA is TGTGCCAGCAGTTCACTAGCGGGAGTAGTTGAGTTCTTC.

This chain uses TRBV28 with TRBJ1-5; D unresolved. Germline V lookup: CDR1 MDHEN, CDR2 SYDVKM. The CDR3 contains 15 residues. Trimming stripped 8 bases from V and 3 bases from J, with 17 bases between. The CDR3 sequence is CASRLRSLVNQPQHF. The CDR3 DNA reads as TGTGCCAGCCGACTCCGAAGCCTGGTCAATCAGCCCCAGCATTTT. Full variable domain (rest looked up from reference TRBV28 and TRBJ1-5): DVKVTQSSRYLVKRTGEKVFLECVQDMDHENMFWYRQDPGLGLRLIYFSYDVKMKEKGDIPEGYSVSREKKERFSLILESASTNQTSMYLCASRLRSLVNQPQHFGDGTRLSIL.

The rearrangement links TRBV28 to TRBJ1-5, with a tentative D call TRBD1 (6 bases). The CDR3 contains 14 residues. Germline CDR1 reads MDHEN; CDR2 reads SYDVKM. V dropped 5 bases and J dropped 3 bases, with 11 bases sitting between them. The CDR3 sequence is CASSPTGNNQPQHF. The CDR3 DNA sequence: TGTGCCAGCAGTCCAACAGGGAACAATCAGCCCCAGCATTTT.

This sequence joins TRBV7-8 and TRBJ2-3; D possibly corresponds to TRBD2 (6 bases). Germline CDR1 is SGHVS and CDR2 is FQNEAQ. Trimming removed 1 base from V and 2 bases from J, with 10 bases in between. CDR3 length equals 15 residues. For the CDR3, the DNA is TGTGCCAGCAGCTTAGGCGGGGCATCCACAGATACGCAGTATTTT. Translating gives CASSLGGASTDTQYF.

In the case of this clone: A read error is likely here: a far larger clone is one base away. V and J are TRBV5-8 and TRBJ1-5; D is perhaps TRBD1 (6 bases). Germline loops: CDR1 SGHTS, CDR2 YDEGEE. The CDR3 has 13 residues. The chain's CDR3 is CASTGNRVQPQNF. CDR3 DNA: TGTGCCAGCACCGGGAACAGGGTACAGCCCCAGAATTTT. The full variable domain, completed using reference TRBV5-8 and TRBJ1-5, is EAGVTQSPTHLIKTRGQQATLRCSPISGHTSVYWYQQALGLGLQFLLWYDEGEERNRGNFPPRFSGRQFPNYSSELNVNALELEDSALYLCASTGNRVQPQNFGDGTRLSIL.

This clone was seen only a few times. The chain uses TRBV7-2 and TRBJ1-1; D remains unclear. The ends were cut back, 2 bases at V and 4 bases at J, with 14 bases in the middle. The germline V gene encodes CDR1 SGHTA and CDR2 FQGNSA. CDR3 length: 15 amino acids. CDR3 loop: CASSLSALWSTEAFF. DNA of the CDR3: TGTGCCAGCAGCTTATCTGCATTGTGGAGCACTGAAGCTTTCTTT. Full variable domain (remainder filled in from reference TRBV7-2 and TRBJ1-1): GAGVSQSPSNKVTEKGKDVELRCDPISGHTALYWYRQSLGQGLEFLIYFQGNSAPDKSGLPSDRFSAERTGGSVSTLTIQRTQQEDSAVYLCASSLSALWSTEAFFGQGTRLTVV.

The chain combines TRBV5-1 with TRBJ2-2, with a tentative D call TRBD1 (6 bases). V was trimmed by 2 bases and J by 1 base, leaving 9 bases between them. This CDR3 spans 15 amino acids. Germline values: CDR1 SGHRS, CDR2 YFSETQ. CDR3 residues: CASSLQGVNTGELFF. CDR3 DNA: TGCGCCAGCAGCTTACAGGGCGTGAACACCGGGGAGCTGTTTTTT.

In its sample, this clone was seen a few times. V usage is TRBV28 and J usage is TRBJ2-7; tentative D call: TRBD2 (9 bases). Germline CDR1 and CDR2: MDHEN and SYDVKM. V dropped 6 bases and J dropped 2 bases, with 38 bases sitting between them. CDR3 length: 22 residues. CDR3 nucleotides: TGTGCCAGCAGGAGCGAGTTAGCAGGGGGCTGGACTAGCGCCCCGCGGCCCTACGAGCAGTACTTC. It specifies CASRSELAGGWTSAPRPYEQYF.

The table lists this clone with a few counts. The rearrangement uses TRBV11-3 and TRBJ2-6, with 12 positions matching TRBD2. Germline trimming cut 5 bases from V and 4 bases from J; bases unmatched to any gene: 12. CDR1 and CDR2 from the germline V gene are SGHNT and YENEEA. This CDR3 is 19 amino acids long. The CDR3 loop reads CASSLLLAGGLTGANVLTF. The CDR3, as DNA: TGTGCCAGCAGCCTCCTACTAGCGGGAGGTTTGACGGGGGCCAACGTCCTGACTTTC.

The CDR3 DNA sequence: TGTGCCAGCAGTTGGGGACAGGGCTCTGGGGCCAACGTCCTGACTTTC. The encoded protein is CASSWGQGSGANVLTF. The rearrangement joins TRBV28 to TRBJ2-6, with 9 bases fitting TRBD1. The CDR3 covers 16 residues. Germline V gene lookup returns CDR1 MDHEN and CDR2 SYDVKM. With 4 bases clipped from V and 0 bases from J, the junction kept 1 base outside the gene matches.

The table lists this clone with a few counts. V usage is TRBV15 and J usage is TRBJ1-5, with D maybe TRBD1 (5 bases). Trimming left V 2 bases short and J 5 bases short, with 7 bases between. The CDR3 sequence is 13 residues long. Germline V gene sequence: CDR1 LNHNV, CDR2 YYDKDF (reference sequence). CDR3 bases: TGTGCCACCAGCAGACAGGGCTATCAGCCCCAGCATTTT. Its translation is CATSRQGYQPQHF.

The genes are TRBV6-1 and TRBJ1-1; 7 bases line up with TRBD1. CDR3 length: 17 amino acids. Germline-derived CDR1 and CDR2 are MNHNS and SASEGT. J lost 4 bases, V lost 0 bases, and 11 bases had no gene match. DNA for the CDR3: TGTGCCAGCAGTGAAGCGACGGACAGGCCTTGGGGCACTGAAGCTTTCTTT. It translates to CASSEATDRPWGTEAFF.

The rearrangement uses TRBV7-2 and TRBJ1-1, with TRBD1 matching over 9 bases. The V gene's germline CDR1 is SGHTA and CDR2 FQGNSA. After removal of 5 bases from V and 5 bases from J, the junction contained 6 bases not matched to a gene. The CDR3 covers 14 residues. The CDR3 loop reads CASSLQGASTEAFF. The CDR3 DNA reads TGTGCCAGCAGCCTACAGGGGGCCAGTACTGAAGCTTTCTTT.

The chain combines TRBV2 with TRBJ1-1; D unclear. The CDR3 is 14 amino acids. Trimming took off 1 base at V and 3 bases at J, with 9 bases between the two ends. Germline V gene sequence: CDR1 SNHLY, CDR2 FYNNEI. In nucleotides, the CDR3 is TGTGCCAGCAGTGAAGATCGGGGTTACACTGAAGCTTTCTTT. It translates to CASSEDRGYTEAFF.

This clone was counted between two and nine times. CDR3 protein: CASSLLSGGGYTF. CDR3 bases: TGTGCCAGCAGCCTCCTTTCCGGCGGGGGCTACACCTTC. The rearrangement joins TRBV27 to TRBJ1-2; no clear D gene. The CDR3 is made up of 13 amino acids. Germline-derived CDR1 and CDR2 are MNHEY and SMNVEV (reference sequence). V lost 6 bases, J lost 8 bases, and 16 bases lay in between.

This sequence joins TRBV7-3 and TRBJ2-1, with 7 bases aligning to TRBD1. There are 14 residues in the CDR3. The trim removed 5 bases at V and 8 bases at J, leaving 9 bases unmatched. CDR1 is SGHTA and CDR2 is FQGTGA in the germline V gene. The CDR3 here is CASSPKTGKDEQFF. CDR3 sequence (DNA): TGTGCCAGCAGCCCGAAGACAGGGAAGGATGAGCAGTTCTTC.

The chain is built from TRBV18 and TRBJ2-1, with a tentative D call TRBD1 (5 bases). Germline CDR1 reads KGHSH; CDR2 reads LQKENI. This CDR3 is built from 16 residues. With 6 bases removed from V and 0 bases from J, the gap between germline ends came to 15 bases. The CDR3: CASSPKGKGSYNEQFF. In DNA form, the CDR3 reads TGTGCCAGCTCTCCTAAGGGGAAGGGCTCCTACAATGAGCAGTTCTTC.

This clone showed up just a few times. The chain has TRBV6-1 and TRBJ2-1; D is unresolved. Between the trimmed V and J ends, which lost 7 bases and 5 bases, there was a span of 12 bases. The CDR3 is 13 amino acids. Germline V CDR1 and CDR2: MNHNS, SASEGT. The DNA of the CDR3 is TGTGCCAGCATCCGAGGCCCCGACAATGAGCAGTTCTTC. It is translated as CASIRGPDNEQFF.

The sample holds a few counts of this clone. This chain connects TRBV4-1 to TRBJ2-3; no definite D call. V was clipped by 3 bases and J by 2 bases, with 6 bases between them. CDR1 and CDR2 from the germline V gene are MGHRA and YSYEKL. There are 13 residues in the CDR3. CDR3 loop: CASSHVVTDTQYF. In DNA form, the CDR3 reads TGCGCCAGCAGCCATGTAGTCACAGATACGCAGTATTTT.

This clone was counted between two and nine times. The gene calls are TRBV5-5 and TRBJ1-5; possible D gene TRBD1, 6 bases. V lost 4 bases, J lost 7 bases, and 15 bases lay in between. CDR1 is SGHKS, CDR2 YYEKEE, per germline (reference sequence). This CDR3 is 14 amino acids long. CDR3 DNA: TGTGCCAGCAGCAAGGGGGTCCCTGGACAGCCCCAGCATTTT. Protein sequence: CASSKGVPGQPQHF.

As concerns this clone: Other DNA sequences of this sample code for an identical CDR3. The chain is built from TRBV5-5 and TRBJ2-7, with TRBD2 matching over 10 bases. Germline CDR1 is SGHKS and CDR2 is YYEKEE (reference sequence). The CDR3 consists of 16 residues. V gave up 5 bases and J gave up 5 bases; unmatched junction bases: 13. The CDR3 spells CASRPPSGSSSHEQYF. The CDR3 DNA reads TGTGCCAGCAGACCTCCTAGCGGGAGTTCATCCCACGAGCAGTACTTC.

The genes are TRBV19 and TRBJ2-2, with D possibly matching TRBD1 (6 bases). This CDR3 region has 15 residues. V was trimmed by 6 bases and J by 5 bases, leaving 16 bases between them. Germline V gene lookup returns CDR1 LNHDA and CDR2 SQIVND (reference sequence). In DNA, the CDR3 is TGTGCCAGTAGGATGGACAGTTGGGGAACCGGGGAGCTGTTTTTT. Protein product: CASRMDSWGTGELFF. The entire variable domain, with the rest obtained from reference TRBV19 and TRBJ2-2, is as follows: DGGITQSPKYLFRKEGQNVTLSCEQNLNHDAMYWYRQDPGQGLRLIYYSQIVNDFQKGDIAEGYSVSREKKESFPLTVTSAQKNPTAFYLCASRMDSWGTGELFFGEGSRLTVL.

The rearrangement uses TRBV29-1 and TRBJ2-7; a weak D match, TRBD2 (5 bases). The germline V and J ends were trimmed by 6 bases and 2 bases, with 17 bases remaining between them. The V gene's germline CDR1 is SQVTM and CDR2 ANQGSEA. This CDR3 is 14 amino acids long. CDR3 DNA: TGCAGCGTCCGAGACCGGGAAGGCCCCTACGAGCAGTACTTC. It codes for CSVRDREGPYEQYF.

This clone was found a few times. This rearrangement joins TRBV4-1 to TRBJ2-1; TRBD1 matches 7 bases. Unmatched junction bases numbered 12, after V lost 3 bases and J lost 7 bases. There are 16 residues in the CDR3. CDR1 is MGHRA and CDR2 is YSYEKL in the germline V gene. CDR3 region: CASSQEELQGMNEQFF. The CDR3 DNA reads as TGCGCCAGCAGCCAGGAAGAATTACAGGGGATGAATGAGCAGTTCTTC.

The chain couples TRBV10-3 to TRBJ1-1; D is possibly TRBD1 (6 bases). The ends were cut back, 8 bases at V and 1 base at J, with 14 bases in the middle. From germline, CDR1 is ENHRY and CDR2 SYGVKD. The CDR3 covers 14 residues. The CDR3 spells CAIQGTEGNTEAFF. The CDR3 coding sequence is TGTGCCATCCAGGGGACCGAGGGGAACACTGAAGCTTTCTTT.

This clone was detected only a few times. The DNA for the CDR3 is TGTGCCAGTAGGCGAGACAGGTATCAAGGGGAGCTGTTTTTT. It specifies CASRRDRYQGELFF. The gene calls are TRBV6-1 and TRBJ2-2, with a possible D match to TRBD1 (6 bases). The CDR3 contains 14 residues. The germline V gene has CDR1 MNHNS and CDR2 SASEGT. The ends were cut back, 9 bases at V and 8 bases at J, with 19 bases in the middle.

This clone has just a few counts. The chain couples TRBV7-3 to TRBJ2-1; 12 bases map to TRBD2. This CDR3 is 17 amino acids long. J gave up 7 bases and V 5 bases, and 12 bases lay outside the gene matches. Germline assignment: CDR1 SGHTA and CDR2 FQGTGA. Written as DNA, the CDR3 is TGTGCCAGCAGCCTATTAGGCCTAGCGGGAGGGGTAAATGAGCAGTTCTTC. Translating it yields CASSLLGLAGGVNEQFF.

The gene calls are TRBV27 and TRBJ1-1; perhaps TRBD1 as D (5 bases). Germline loops: CDR1 MNHEY, CDR2 SMNVEV (reference sequence). The CDR3 length is 12 residues. V dropped 8 bases and J dropped 3 bases, with 10 bases sitting between them. In nucleotides, the CDR3 is TGTGCCAGCGGGGGGTTTTACACTGAAGCTTTCTTT. Its translation: CASGGFYTEAFF.

This sequence joins TRBV6-1 and TRBJ1-4; D is unresolved. The CDR3 covers 15 residues. V was cut by 7 bases and J by 7 bases, with 19 bases left in between. The germline CDR1 and CDR2 sequences are MNHNS and SASEGT. The CDR3 loop reads CASILNSGVGEKLFF. The CDR3 nucleotides are TGTGCCAGCATTCTGAATTCTGGAGTTGGTGAAAAACTGTTTTTT.

This clone was observed a handful of times. This chain joins TRBV27 and TRBJ2-7; TRBD1 matches at 7 bases. V lost 10 bases and J lost 6; bases outside the gene matches: 9. CDR3 size: 12 residues. The germline gives CDR1 MNHEY, CDR2 SMNVEV (reference sequence). CDR3 protein: CAKPGQTPEQYF. The CDR3, as DNA: TGTGCCAAGCCGGGACAGACCCCCGAGCAGTACTTC.